Below, 8 T cell receptor beta chains from the same sample are listed, as sequenced in a study of cytomegalovirus exposure and HLA in healthy donors (dated by TCRdb to 2015 to 2018). Library preparation used the immunoSEQ multiplex PCR assay. The multiplex PCR relied on a mix of 60 forward primers for TCR Vbeta segments and 13 reverse primers for TCR Jbeta segments. TCRdb obtained this table from immuneACCESS and retained in-frame rearrangements with V and J assigned. These tables miss some clones; where compared with another copy, unresolved V genes account for less than half of the shortfall, and the remainder is unexplained. A total of 150,000 to 200,000 clones appear in this sample, 82% of them only once. The ten largest account for approximately 0.098% of the sample. The sequenced sample was PBMCs. These receptors originate from a boy between 2 and 10 years old in good health and CMV-seronegative.

About this clone itself: The junction and the germline gene differ at one end; a read error may be behind it. The chain links TRBV4-3 to TRBJ1-5; D unclear. CDR3 length: 15 amino acids. Germline CDR1 LGHNA, CDR2 YSLEER. The DNA for the CDR3 is TGCGCCAGCGGCCAAGATATCGGTTTCGGGCAGCCCCAGCATTTT. This translates into CASGQDIGFGQPQHF.

This clone was counted only a few times. Written as DNA, the CDR3 is TGTGCCAGCAGCTTAGGACAGCACACTGAAGCTTTCTTT. The encoded protein is CASSLGQHTEAFF. J is TRBJ1-1 and V is TRBV9, with D possibly being TRBD1 (6 bases). Between the trimmed V and J ends, which lost 4 bases and 3 bases, there was a span of 10 bases. Germline V gives CDR1 SGDLS, CDR2 YYNGEE. This CDR3 is built from 13 residues.

This clone was counted once. In nucleotides, the CDR3 is TGCGCCAGCACCGAAGATTTAGCCCATGGGAGGGCAGATAATTCACCCCTCCACTTT. This gives the protein CASTEDLAHGRADNSPLHF. The V call is TRBV4-3, the J call TRBJ1-6; the D is unclear. Germline lookup yields CDR1 LGHNA and CDR2 YSLEER. V lost 7 bases and J 5 bases, leaving 27 bases between the germline ends. The CDR3 extends over 19 amino acids.

This sequence joins TRBV15 and TRBJ2-7; possible D gene TRBD1, 6 bases. CDR1 is LNHNV and CDR2 is YYDKDF in the germline V gene (reference sequence). There are 15 residues in the CDR3. V dropped 2 bases and J dropped 7 bases, with 18 bases sitting between them. The CDR3 bases are TGTGCCACCAGCAGATCCGGGACACGGGCGAGGGAGCAGTACTTC. Translating it yields CATSRSGTRAREQYF.

V gene TRBV9 combines with J gene TRBJ1-1; TRBD1 aligns across 7 bases. The CDR3 consists of 14 residues. V lost 3 bases to trimming and J lost 5 bases; unmatched junction nucleotides: 7. Germline lookup yields CDR1 SGDLS and CDR2 YYNGEE. DNA of the CDR3: TGTGCCAGCAGCGGACAGGGAGGTACAACTGAAGCTTTCTTT. It codes for CASSGQGGTTEAFF.

The CDR3 DNA reads as TGCGCCAGCAGCTTGTCCAACTACAGGGGGCTAAGTGGCTACACCTTC. It codes for CASSLSNYRGLSGYTF. This chain joins TRBV5-1 and TRBJ1-2, with 9 bases identical to TRBD1. With V trimmed by 1 base and J by 7 bases, 11 bases remained unmatched. Germline CDR1 SGHRS, CDR2 YFSETQ. This CDR3 comprises 16 residues.

The rearrangement uses TRBV29-1 and TRBJ1-1, with a possible D match to TRBD1 (6 bases). Germline loops: CDR1 SQVTM, CDR2 ANQGSEA. This CDR3 has 13 residues. Trimming cost V 7 bases and J 5 bases, with 17 bases left between them. The CDR3 DNA sequence: TGCAGCGCCTGGGGGCAGTCATTAACTGAAGCTTTCTTT. Translation: CSAWGQSLTEAFF.

Of note for this clone: At one end the junction does not follow the germline gene, possibly because of a read error. The chain joins TRBV7-2 to TRBJ2-4; TRBD2 aligns across 10 bases. The V gene's germline CDR1 is SGHTA and CDR2 FQGNSA. The CDR3 sequence is 16 residues long. This CDR3 reads CASSLTAGGFKNIQYF. In DNA, the CDR3 is TGTGCCAGCAGCTTAACAGCGGGGGGGTTCAAAAACATTCAGTATTTC.